This T cell receptor beta chain appears in the sequencing data of a study of radiotherapy plus CTLA-4 blockade in lung cancer. As for the study in general: Disease control reached more than 25%, with objective responses in 15% to 20%. Study results and caveats: Response, reportedly, was best predicted by interferon-beta along with early blood T cell clone dynamics.

Sequencing was performed with immunoSEQ multiplex PCR; in TCRdb, only in-frame clones are kept and a portion is missing. The repertoire holds approximately 50,000 clones, with roughly 73% as singletons. This clone has only one observation. Its specificity is unknown. The CDR3 runs to 12 residues. Trimming stripped 0 bases from V and 15 bases from J, with 12 bases between. Germline CDR1 LGHNA, CDR2 YSLEER. The sequencing here drew on peripheral blood, taken from a patient treated with radiotherapy plus ipilimumab. The source of this sequence is a human donor with non-small cell lung cancer who had a complete response to radiotherapy plus ipilimumab. The chain joins TRBV4-3 to TRBJ2-1; D gene unclear. CDR3 coding DNA: TGCGCCAGCAGCCAAGATCGAGTCCGAAGGTTCTTC. Amino acid sequence: CASSQDRVRRFF.